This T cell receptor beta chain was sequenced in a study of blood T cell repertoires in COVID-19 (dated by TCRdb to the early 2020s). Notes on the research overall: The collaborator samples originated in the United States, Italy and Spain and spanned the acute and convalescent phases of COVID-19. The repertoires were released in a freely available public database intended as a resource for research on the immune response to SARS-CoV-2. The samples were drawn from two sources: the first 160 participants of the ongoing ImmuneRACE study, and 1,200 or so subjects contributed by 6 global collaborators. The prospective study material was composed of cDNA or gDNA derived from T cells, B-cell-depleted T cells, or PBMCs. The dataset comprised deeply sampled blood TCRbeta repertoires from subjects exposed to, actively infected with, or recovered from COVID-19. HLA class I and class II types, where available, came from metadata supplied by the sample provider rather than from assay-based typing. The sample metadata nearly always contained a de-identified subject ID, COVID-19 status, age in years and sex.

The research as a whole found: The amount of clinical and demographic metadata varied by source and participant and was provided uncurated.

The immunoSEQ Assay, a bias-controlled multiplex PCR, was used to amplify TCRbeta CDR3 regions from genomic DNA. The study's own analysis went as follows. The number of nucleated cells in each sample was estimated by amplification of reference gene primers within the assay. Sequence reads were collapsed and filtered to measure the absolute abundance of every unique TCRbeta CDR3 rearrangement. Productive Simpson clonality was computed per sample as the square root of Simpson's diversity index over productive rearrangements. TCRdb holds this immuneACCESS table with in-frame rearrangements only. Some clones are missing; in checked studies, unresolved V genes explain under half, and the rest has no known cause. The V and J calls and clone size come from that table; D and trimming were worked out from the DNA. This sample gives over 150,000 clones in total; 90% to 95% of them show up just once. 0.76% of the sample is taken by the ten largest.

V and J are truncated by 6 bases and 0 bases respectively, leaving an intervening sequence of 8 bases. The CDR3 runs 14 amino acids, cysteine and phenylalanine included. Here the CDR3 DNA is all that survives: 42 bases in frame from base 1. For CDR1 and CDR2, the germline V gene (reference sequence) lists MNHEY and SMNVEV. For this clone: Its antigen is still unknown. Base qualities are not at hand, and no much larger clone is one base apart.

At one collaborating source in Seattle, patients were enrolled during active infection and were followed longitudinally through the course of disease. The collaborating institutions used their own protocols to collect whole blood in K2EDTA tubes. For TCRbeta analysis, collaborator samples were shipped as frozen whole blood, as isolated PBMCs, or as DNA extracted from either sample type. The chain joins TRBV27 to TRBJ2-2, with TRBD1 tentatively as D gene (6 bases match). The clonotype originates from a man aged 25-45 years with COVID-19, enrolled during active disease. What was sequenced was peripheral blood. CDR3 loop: CASSRTANTGELFF. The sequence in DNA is TGTGCCAGCAGCAGGACAGCGAACACCGGGGAGCTGTTTTTT.